This T cell receptor (beta chain) originates from a study of persistence of HIV-infected CD4 T cells. Overlapping HIV-1 Gag 15-mer peptides at approximately 1 ug per peptide per mL were used. Sorting of responding CD4+ T cells relied on upregulated CD40 ligand together with CD69. To note about this clone: Its antigen is not identified.

The V gene's germline CDR1 is MDHEN and CDR2 SYDVKM. Unmatched junction bases numbered 12, after V lost 5 bases and J lost 5 bases. This CDR3 contains 16 residues. Sequencing used immunoSEQ version 4 in survey mode. The assay was immunoSEQ multiplex PCR, and TCRdb's table has in-frame clones only and misses some. The table records about 27,000 clones, under 80% of them present only once. The TCR comes from an adult man with HIV who was CMV-seropositive. The chain combines TRBV28 with TRBJ1-1; 9 bases match TRBD1. This sample comprised CD4+ T cells sorted from PBMCs after approximately 19-hour stimulation, obtained from a patient who received antiretroviral therapy. The CDR3 region is CASSVNLGQGATEAFF. CDR3 sequence (DNA): TGTGCCAGCAGTGTTAACCTGGGACAGGGCGCTACTGAAGCTTTCTTT.